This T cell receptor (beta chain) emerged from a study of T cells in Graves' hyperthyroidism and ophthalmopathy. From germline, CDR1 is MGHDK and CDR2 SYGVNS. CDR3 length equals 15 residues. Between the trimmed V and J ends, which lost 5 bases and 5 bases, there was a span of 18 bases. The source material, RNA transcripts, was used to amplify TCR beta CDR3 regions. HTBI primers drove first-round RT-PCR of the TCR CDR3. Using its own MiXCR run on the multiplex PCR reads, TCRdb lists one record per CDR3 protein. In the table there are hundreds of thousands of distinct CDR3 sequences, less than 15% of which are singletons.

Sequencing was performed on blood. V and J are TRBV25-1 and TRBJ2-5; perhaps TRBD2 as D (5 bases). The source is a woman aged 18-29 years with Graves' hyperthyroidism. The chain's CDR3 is CASSFFYFGGETQYF. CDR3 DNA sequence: TGTGCCAGCAGTTTCTTCTACTTCGGCGGGGAGACCCAGTACTTC. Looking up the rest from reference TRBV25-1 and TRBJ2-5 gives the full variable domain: EADIYQTPRYLVIGTGKKITLECSQTMGHDKMYWYQQDPGMELHLIHYSYGVNSTEKGDLSSESTVSRIRTEHFPLTLESARPSHTSQYLCASSFFYFGGETQYFGPGTRLLVL.